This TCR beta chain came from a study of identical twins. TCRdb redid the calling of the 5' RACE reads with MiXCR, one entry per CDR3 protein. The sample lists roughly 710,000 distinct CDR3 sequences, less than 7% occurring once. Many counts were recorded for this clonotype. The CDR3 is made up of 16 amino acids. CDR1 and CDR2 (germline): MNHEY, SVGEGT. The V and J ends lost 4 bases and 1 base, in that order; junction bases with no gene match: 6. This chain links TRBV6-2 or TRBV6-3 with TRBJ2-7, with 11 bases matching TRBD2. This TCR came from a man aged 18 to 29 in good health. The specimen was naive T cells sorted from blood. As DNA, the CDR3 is TGTGCCAGCAGTTCCACAGGGACTAGCGGATCCTACGAGCAGTACTTC. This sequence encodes CASSSTGTSGSYEQYF.